What follows are 3 T cell receptor beta chains derived from one specimen sequenced in a study of early T cells in non-severe SARS-CoV-2 infection. MiXCR was run by TCRdb on the 5' RACE reads, yielding one entry per CDR3 protein. Of some 23,000 distinct CDR3 sequences listed, around 4.8% are singletons. The sequencing input was whole blood. The receptors come from an adult who was a healthcare worker with PCR-confirmed SARS-CoV-2 infection or an uninfected control (not recorded which).

This clonotype was seen repeatedly, ten times or more. The rearrangement uses TRBV18 and TRBJ1-2, with D uncertain. V was pared by 2 bases and J by 4 bases, with 14 bases between. Germline assignment: CDR1 KGHSH and CDR2 LQKENI. The CDR3 sequence is 15 residues long. This CDR3 reads CASSPIRNGGYGYTF. The CDR3 bases are TGTGCCAGCTCACCAATAAGGAACGGAGGCTATGGCTACACCTTC.

This clonotype was detected many times. The chain is built from TRBV20-1 and TRBJ1-1; D may be TRBD1 (5 bases). The CDR3 is 16 residues long. V dropped 6 bases and J dropped 0 bases, with 20 bases sitting between them. Germline CDR1 is DFQATT and CDR2 is SNEGSKA (reference sequence). The CDR3 region is CSAKLGPGTMNTEAFF. The CDR3 nucleotides are TGCAGTGCCAAACTAGGTCCAGGGACGATGAACACTGAAGCTTTCTTT.

CDR3 loop: CASRGLAGPSYEQYF. The CDR3 region has the DNA TGTGCCAGCAGAGGACTAGCGGGGCCCTCCTACGAGCAGTACTTC. The chain is built from TRBV27 and TRBJ2-7; 12 bases fit TRBD2. This CDR3 spans 15 amino acids. Germline V gene data show CDR1 as MNHEY and CDR2 as SMNVEV (reference sequence). V was pared by 6 bases and J by 0 bases, with 3 bases of the junction left unmatched.